This TCR beta chain was retrieved from a study of blood T cells in healthy people across ages. General study findings and limits: It was not known whether donors were CMV positive (a possible confounder of expanded clonotype changes).

Notes on this clonotype: What it binds is unknown.

A sample-barcoded 5' primer and a J-beta primer mix were used in a second PCR of about 6 to 11 cycles. One entry per CDR3 protein, called by TCRdb with MiXCR from the 5' RACE reads. This repertoire shows 450,000 to 700,000 distinct CDR3 sequences, approximately 25% found once; its top ten account for roughly 18%. The individuals who served as donors were healthy Caucasians living in Russia, aged about 6 to 95. This CDR3 is built from 17 residues. Germline V gene lookup returns CDR1 SGHRS and CDR2 YFSETQ. Trimming took off 0 bases at V and 6 bases at J, with 19 bases between the two ends. The specimen was blood. This TCR was recovered from a woman in her 70s in good health. The J gene is TRBJ2-4, the V gene TRBV5-1, with D perhaps TRBD1 or TRBD2 (5 bases each). The CDR3 sequence is CASSLEGPREIGNIQYF. The CDR3 DNA follows: TGCGCCAGCAGCTTGGAGGGGCCCAGGGAGATCGGAAACATTCAGTACTTC.